Below are 6 T cell receptor beta chains sequenced from a single sample in a study of breast tumors, draining lymph nodes, adjacent tissues. TCRdb used MiXCR to reprocess the multiplex PCR reads, holding one entry per CDR3 protein. The table lists about 270,000 distinct CDR3 sequences, 30% of them singletons. Breast cancer patients provided tissue from their axillary draining lymph nodes. Sequenced: axillary lymph node tissue. Every receptor here comes from a female donor with breast cancer. Some clones in this sample may be carry-over from other donors' samples.

Points on this clonotype: Since a much larger clone is just one base distant, this may be a read error. The chain couples TRBV20-1 to TRBJ2-1; 9 bases align to TRBD2. Germline V lookup: CDR1 DFQATT, CDR2 SNEGSKA (reference sequence). The CDR3 is 15 amino acids. The V segment lost 3 bases and the J segment 6 bases; nucleotides outside the gene matches: 9. CDR3 nucleotides: TGCAGTGCTAGTTTCGTAGCGGGGGCGGCCAATGAGCAGTTCTTC. Translated: CSASFVAGAANEQFF.

This clonotype was picked up one time. A much larger clone is a single base away; this may be a read error. This likely comes from a read error, as the CDR3 has no conserved phenylalanine or tryptophan at its end. This chain connects TRBV7-3 to TRBJ2-1; D is perhaps TRBD1 or TRBD2 (5 bases each). The CDR3 is 14 amino acids. V lost 5 bases to trimming and J lost 6 bases, with 14 bases between them. CDR1 is SGHTA, CDR2 FQGTGA, per germline. The CDR3 loop reads CASSPMGVFNEQFL. The CDR3 DNA is TGTGCCAGCAGCCCTATGGGGGTATTCAATGAGCAGTTCCTC.

This clonotype showed up just a few times. This rearrangement joins TRBV9 to TRBJ2-5; D possibly matches TRBD1 or TRBD2 (6 bases each). V gave up 0 bases and J gave up 2 bases, with 14 bases separating them. The length of the CDR3 is 16 residues. Germline V gene lookup returns CDR1 SGDLS and CDR2 YYNGEE. The CDR3 here is CASSVENGGGQETQYF. The CDR3 region has the DNA TGTGCCAGCAGCGTAGAAAACGGAGGGGGTCAAGAGACCCAGTACTTC.

Concerning this clonotype: A much bigger clone sits one base away, suggesting this may be a read error. The chain has TRBV11-2 and TRBJ1-3; D is unclear. CDR1 and CDR2 (germline): SGHAT, FQNNGV. CDR3 length: 18 residues. In nucleotides, the CDR3 is TGCGCCAGCAGCCGAGAGGACGTTCATGGTTATTCTGGAAACACCATATGTTTT. Its protein is CASSREDVHGYSGNTICF. The variable domain in full, with the rest retrieved from reference TRBV11-2 and TRBJ1-3, is EAGVAQSPRYKIIEKRQSVAFWCNPISGHATLYWYQQILGQGPKLLIQFQNNGVVDDSQLPKDRFSAERLKGVDSTLKIQPAKLEDSAVYLCASSREDVHGYSGNTICFGEGSWLTVV.

This clonotype was recorded at least ten times. The genes are TRBV5-6 and TRBJ2-7, with D possibly matching TRBD2 (5 bases). This CDR3 spans 16 amino acids. The ends were cut back, 3 bases at V and 4 bases at J, with 20 bases in the middle. The V gene's germline CDR1 is SGHDT and CDR2 YYEEEE. The CDR3 DNA is TGTGCCAGCAGCTCTACTATTAGAGGGTCAATGTACGAGCAGTACTTC. Residues: CASSSTIRGSMYEQYF.

Points on this clonotype: The junction shows a germline mismatch at one end, possibly a read error. V is TRBV9 and J is TRBJ2-7; D remains ambiguous. This CDR3 contains 14 residues. Germline values: CDR1 SGDLS, CDR2 YYNGEE. The CDR3 nucleotides read TGTGCCAGCAGCGGCTCACAGAACTCCTACGAGCAGTCCTTC. This gives the protein CASSGSQNSYEQSF.